This T cell receptor (beta chain) emerged from a study of T-cell reconstitution after alpha-beta-depleted transplantation in children. Preparing the TCRbeta library involved the use of unique molecular identifiers. TCRdb re-analysed the PCR reads in MiXCR, keeping a single row per CDR3 protein. This sample carries about 640,000 distinct CDR3 sequences, roughly 15% of them seen once, and the ten largest clones take under 1.2%. This clonotype was counted ten times or more. The source material was PBMCs from the stem cell graft donor, sampled from the stem cell graft. This clonotype originated in a human donor who donated a stem cell graft to a child with acute myeloid leukemia.

CDR3 loop: CAWSVPGTDTQYF. The CDR3 DNA is TGTGCCTGGAGTGTACCAGGTACAGATACGCAGTATTTT. The chain has TRBV30 and TRBJ2-3; D is ambiguous. Germline CDR1 reads GTSNPN; CDR2 reads SVGIG (reference sequence). The CDR3 runs 13 residues. Trimming shortened V by 0 bases and J by 3 bases, and 7 bases separated the two germline ends.